The TCR beta chain under discussion was sequenced for a study of metastatic and nonmetastatic thyroid tumors. Study information: Repertoire comparisons spanned blood and tumor or nodule tissue from malignant and benign thyroid patients.

The study, taken as a whole, reports: As reported, TCR beta diversity in blood and tumor was significantly higher in malignant thyroid tumors than in benign nodules.

This clone was seen many times. Its target is unknown. Not a single patient had been given any form of treatment at any point before undergoing thyroid surgery. The CDR3 totals 15 residues. Germline V gene sequence: CDR1 SNHLY, CDR2 FYNNEI. With 6 bases clipped from V and 5 bases from J, the junction kept 9 bases outside the gene matches. In the original analysis: Clinicopathological groups of papillary thyroid cancer showed CDR3 differences that were used to build a distant-metastasis classifier. TCRdb reassembled clones from the PCR reads with MiXCR. TCRdb, rather than the study authors, made the V and J calls. This table has some 21,000 clones, 28% appearing once.

This receptor was taken from a male donor with papillary thyroid cancer or a benign thyroid nodule (not recorded which). Some clones in this sample may be carry-over from other donors' samples. Sequenced sample: tumor tissue. The chain joins TRBV2 to TRBJ2-5; TRBD1 agrees at 10 bases. The CDR3 sequence is CASRTRQGARETQYF. The CDR3 coding sequence is TGTGCCAGCAGAACCCGACAGGGGGCGAGGGAGACCCAGTACTTC.